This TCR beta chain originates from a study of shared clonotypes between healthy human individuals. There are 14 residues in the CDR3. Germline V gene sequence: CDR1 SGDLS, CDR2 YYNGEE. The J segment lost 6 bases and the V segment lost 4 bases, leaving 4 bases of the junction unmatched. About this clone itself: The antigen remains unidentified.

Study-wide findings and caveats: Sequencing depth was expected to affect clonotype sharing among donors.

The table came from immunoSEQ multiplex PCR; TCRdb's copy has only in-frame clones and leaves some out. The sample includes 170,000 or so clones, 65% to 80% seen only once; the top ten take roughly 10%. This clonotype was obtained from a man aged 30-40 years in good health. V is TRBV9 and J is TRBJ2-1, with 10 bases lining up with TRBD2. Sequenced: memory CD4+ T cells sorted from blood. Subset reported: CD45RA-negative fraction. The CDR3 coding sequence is TGTGCCAGCAGCCCATGGACTAGCGGCAATGAGCAGTTCTTC. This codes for CASSPWTSGNEQFF. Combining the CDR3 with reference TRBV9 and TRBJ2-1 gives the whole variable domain DSGVTQTPKHLITATGQRVTLRCSPRSGDLSVYWYQQSLDQGLQFLIQYYNGEERAKGNILERFSAQQFPDLHSELNLSSLELGDSALYFCASSPWTSGNEQFFGPGTRLTVL.